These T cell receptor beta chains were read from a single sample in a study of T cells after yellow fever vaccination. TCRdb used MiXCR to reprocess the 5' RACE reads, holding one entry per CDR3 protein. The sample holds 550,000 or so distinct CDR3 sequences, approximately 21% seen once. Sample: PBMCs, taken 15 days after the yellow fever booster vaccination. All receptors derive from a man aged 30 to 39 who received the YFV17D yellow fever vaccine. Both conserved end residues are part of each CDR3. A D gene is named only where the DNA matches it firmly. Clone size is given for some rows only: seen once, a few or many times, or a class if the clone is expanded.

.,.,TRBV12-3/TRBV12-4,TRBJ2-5,TGTGCCAGCAGTTTGTTAGAAGAGACCCAGTACTTC,CASSLLEETQYF
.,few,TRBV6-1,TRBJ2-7,TGTGCCAGCAGTGAATCATCGGGGCAGCCCGAGCAGTACTTC,CASSESSGQPEQYF
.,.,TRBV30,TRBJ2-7,TGTGCCTGGAGTGTACAGGCCTACGAGCAGTACTTC,CAWSVQAYEQYF
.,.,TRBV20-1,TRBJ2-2,TGCAGTGCTACCGGGGACACCGGCACCGGGGAGCTGTTTTTT,CSATGDTGTGELFF
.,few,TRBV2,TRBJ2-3,TGTGCCAGCAGGGACGTTGAGACGGTATACACAGATACGCAGTATTTT,CASRDVETVYTDTQYF
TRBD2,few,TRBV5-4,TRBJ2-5,TGTGCCAGCAGCTTGGGACTAGCGGGAGAAGAGACCCAGTACTTC,CASSLGLAGEETQYF
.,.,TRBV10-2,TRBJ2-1,TGCGCCAGCAGTGATCCCGGGTCCCCGAGCTCCTACAATGAGCAGTTCTTC,CASSDPGSPSSYNEQFF
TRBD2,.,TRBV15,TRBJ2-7,TGTGCCACCAGCAGAGGAAGGATTACCGGGACTAAAACTTACGAGCAGTACTTC,CATSRGRITGTKTYEQYF
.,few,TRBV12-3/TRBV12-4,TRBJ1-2,TGTGCCAGCAGTCACCACAGTCGGGTAGGCGGCTACACCTTC,CASSHHSRVGGYTF
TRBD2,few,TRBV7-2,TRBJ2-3,TGTGCCAGCAGCCTTCGCGGAGGGAGGGGCACAGATACGCAGTATTTT,CASSLRGGRGTDTQYF
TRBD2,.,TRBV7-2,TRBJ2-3,TGTGCCAGCAGCCGACTAGCGGGAGGGGTTGAGAATACGCAGTATTTT,CASSRLAGGVENTQYF
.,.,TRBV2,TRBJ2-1,TGTGCCAGCAGGGTGGGCGAGGGACCCTACAATGAGCAGTTCTTC,CASRVGEGPYNEQFF
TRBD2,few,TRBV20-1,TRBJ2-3,TGCAGTGCTCTTTCTGCGGGGGAGTCCTCATCCTGGCAGTATTTT,CSALSAGESSSWQYF
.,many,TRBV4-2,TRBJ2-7,TGTGCCAGCAGCCGCCAAGATAGCGTGGTCTACGAGCAGTACTTC,CASSRQDSVVYEQYF
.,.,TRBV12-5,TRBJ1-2,TGTGCTAGTGGTTCCCTTTATGGGGGGGCGAACGGCTACACCTTC,CASGSLYGGANGYTF
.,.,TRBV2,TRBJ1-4,TGTGCCAGCAGTGAAAGGTCATGGGAAAAACTGTTTTTT,CASSERSWEKLFF
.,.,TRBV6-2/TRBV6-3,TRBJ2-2,TGTGCCAGCAGCGATCTAGGGAACACCGGGGAGCTGTTTTTT,CASSDLGNTGELFF
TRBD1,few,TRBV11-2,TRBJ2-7,TGTGCCAGCAGCTTAACCCGACGGACAGGCGACTTAACCTACGAGCAGTACTTC,CASSLTRRTGDLTYEQYF
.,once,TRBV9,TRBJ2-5,TGTGCCAGCAGCGTAGAGGGCAACCAAGAGACCCTGTACTTC,CASSVEGNQETLYF
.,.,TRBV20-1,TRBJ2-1,TGCAGTGCTAGAGATCCTAAATGGGACTTGTCGTATGAGCAGTTCTTC,CSARDPKWDLSYEQFF
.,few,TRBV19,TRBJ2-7,TGTGCCAGTAGTCCGCCCGGGACGTACTACGAGCAGTACTTC,CASSPPGTYYEQYF
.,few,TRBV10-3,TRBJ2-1,TGTGCCATCAGGCTCTACAATGAGCAGTTCTTC,CAIRLYNEQFF
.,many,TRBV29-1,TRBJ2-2,TGCAGCGTCGAGGGACCGAACACCGGGGAGCTGTTTTTT,CSVEGPNTGELFF
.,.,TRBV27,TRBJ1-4,TGTGCCAGCAGTTTCCCCCGCGGAGGAGGGGAAAAACTGTTTTTT,CASSFPRGGGEKLFF
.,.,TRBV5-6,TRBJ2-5,TGTGCCAGCAGCTTGGACGAGAAGACCCAGTACTTC,CASSLDEKTQYF
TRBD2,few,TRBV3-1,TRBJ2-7,TGTGCCAGCAGCCGCGGGGACTATGGTGGCGAGCAGTACTTC,CASSRGDYGGEQYF